This T cell receptor (beta chain) was recorded in a study of beta chain features in type 1 diabetes. Study in general: Cell yields, gender and age were similar in healthy donors and patients.

This clone was observed a few times. No antigen is known for it. The isolated RNA, all of it, was reverse transcribed, so expressed TCRB transcripts were what got sequenced. About 3.7 million reads per sample were averaged for naive, central memory and regulatory samples. Measured with immunoSEQ multiplex PCR; TCRdb has only the in-frame clones, and not every one. Of some 900,000 clones in the sample, roughly a sixth were seen once. Study-level results: Type 1 diabetes patients had moderately but significantly shorter TCRB CDR3s in all four CD4+ subsets. More deletions and fewer insertions at VDJ junctions were found in patients with type 1 diabetes.

The CDR3 sequence is 15 residues long. Trimming at V came to 4 bases and at J to 1 base, leaving 6 bases not matched to a gene. The germline V gene encodes CDR1 SGHRS and CDR2 YFSETQ. The clonotype comes from a woman aged 18-29 years in good health. V gene TRBV5-1 combines with J gene TRBJ2-3; TRBD2 agrees at 7 bases. Sequenced sample: naive CD4+ T cells from blood. The CDR3 sequence: CASSLAAGRTDTQYF. Here the CDR3 DNA reads TGCGCCAGCAGCCTGGCAGCGGGACGCACAGATACGCAGTATTTT.